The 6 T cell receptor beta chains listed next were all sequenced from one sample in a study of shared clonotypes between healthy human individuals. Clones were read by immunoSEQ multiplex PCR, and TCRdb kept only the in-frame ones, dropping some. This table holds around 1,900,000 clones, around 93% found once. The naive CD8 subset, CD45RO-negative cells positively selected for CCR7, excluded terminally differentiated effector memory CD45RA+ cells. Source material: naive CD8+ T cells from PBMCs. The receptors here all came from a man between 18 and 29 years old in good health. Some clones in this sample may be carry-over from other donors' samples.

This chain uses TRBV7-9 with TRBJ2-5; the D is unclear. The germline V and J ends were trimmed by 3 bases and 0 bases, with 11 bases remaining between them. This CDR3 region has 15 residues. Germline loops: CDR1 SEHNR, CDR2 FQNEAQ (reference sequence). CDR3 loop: CASSLRQGYQETQYF. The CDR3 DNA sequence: TGTGCCAGCAGCTTGAGGCAAGGCTACCAAGAGACCCAGTACTTC.

This CDR3 reads CATRTGFYNEQFF. Here the CDR3 DNA reads TGTGCCACCCGGACAGGCTTCTACAATGAGCAGTTCTTC. The V call is TRBV28, the J call TRBJ2-1; 7 nucleotides match TRBD1. Germline CDR1 is MDHEN and CDR2 is SYDVKM. This CDR3 contains 13 residues. V lost 10 bases, J lost 3 bases, and 6 bases stayed unmatched.

The CDR3 sequence is CASRGHGSYEQYF. CDR3 nucleotide sequence: TGTGCCAGCCGGGGCCACGGTTCCTACGAGCAGTACTTC. The genes are TRBV6-5 and TRBJ2-7; D tentatively reads TRBD1 or TRBD2 (5 bases each). The CDR3 is 13 amino acids. CDR1 MNHEY and CDR2 SVGAGI come from the germline V gene. Trimming stripped 8 bases from V and 1 base from J, with 12 bases between.

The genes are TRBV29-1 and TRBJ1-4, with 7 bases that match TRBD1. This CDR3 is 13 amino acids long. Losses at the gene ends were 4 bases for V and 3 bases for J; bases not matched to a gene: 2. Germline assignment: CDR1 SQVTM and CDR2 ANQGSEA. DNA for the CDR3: TGCAGCGTTGGGGACAGACCTAATGAAAAACTGTTTTTT. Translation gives CSVGDRPNEKLFF.

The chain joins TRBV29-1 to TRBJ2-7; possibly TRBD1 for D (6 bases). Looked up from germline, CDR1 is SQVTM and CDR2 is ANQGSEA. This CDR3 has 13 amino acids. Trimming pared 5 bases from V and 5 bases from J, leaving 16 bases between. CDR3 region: CSVRTGQSHEQYF. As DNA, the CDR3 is TGCAGCGTTCGTACGGGACAATCCCACGAGCAGTACTTC.

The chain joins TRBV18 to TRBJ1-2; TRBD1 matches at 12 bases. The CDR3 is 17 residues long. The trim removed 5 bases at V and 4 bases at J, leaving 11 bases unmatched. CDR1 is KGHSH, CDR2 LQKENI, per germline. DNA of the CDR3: TGTGCCAGCTCAACCCCGGGACAGGGGGCAGAAGGCTATGGCTACACCTTC. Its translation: CASSTPGQGAEGYGYTF.